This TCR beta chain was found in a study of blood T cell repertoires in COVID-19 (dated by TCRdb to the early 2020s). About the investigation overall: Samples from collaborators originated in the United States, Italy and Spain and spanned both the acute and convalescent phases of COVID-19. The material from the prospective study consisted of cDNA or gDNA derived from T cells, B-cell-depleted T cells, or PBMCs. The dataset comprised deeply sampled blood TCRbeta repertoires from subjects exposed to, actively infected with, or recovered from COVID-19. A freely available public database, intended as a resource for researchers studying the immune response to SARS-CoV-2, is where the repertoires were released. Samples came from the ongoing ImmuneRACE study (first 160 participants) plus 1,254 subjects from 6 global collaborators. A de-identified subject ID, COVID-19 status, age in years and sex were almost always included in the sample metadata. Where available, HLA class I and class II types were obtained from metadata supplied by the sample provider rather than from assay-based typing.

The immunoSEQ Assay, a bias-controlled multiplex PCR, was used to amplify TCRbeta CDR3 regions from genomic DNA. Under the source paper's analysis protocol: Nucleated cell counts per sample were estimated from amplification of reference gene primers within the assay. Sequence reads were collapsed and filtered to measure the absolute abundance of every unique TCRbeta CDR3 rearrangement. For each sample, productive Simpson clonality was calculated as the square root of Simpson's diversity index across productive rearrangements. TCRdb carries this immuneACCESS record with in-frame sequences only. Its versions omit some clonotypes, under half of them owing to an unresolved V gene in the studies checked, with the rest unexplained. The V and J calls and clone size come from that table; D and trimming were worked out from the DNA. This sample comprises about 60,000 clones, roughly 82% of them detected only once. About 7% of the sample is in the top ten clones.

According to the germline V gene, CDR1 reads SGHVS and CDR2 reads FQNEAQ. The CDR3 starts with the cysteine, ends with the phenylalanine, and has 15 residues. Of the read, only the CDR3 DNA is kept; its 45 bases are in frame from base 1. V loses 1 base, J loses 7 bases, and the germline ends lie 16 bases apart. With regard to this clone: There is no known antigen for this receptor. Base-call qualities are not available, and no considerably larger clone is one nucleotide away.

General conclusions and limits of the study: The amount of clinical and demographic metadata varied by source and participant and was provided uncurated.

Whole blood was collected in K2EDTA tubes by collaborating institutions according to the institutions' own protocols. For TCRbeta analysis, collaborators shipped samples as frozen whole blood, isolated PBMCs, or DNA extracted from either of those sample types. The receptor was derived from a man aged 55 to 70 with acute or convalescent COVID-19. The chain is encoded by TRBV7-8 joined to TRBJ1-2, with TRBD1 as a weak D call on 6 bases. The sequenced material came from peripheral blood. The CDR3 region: CASSLDRAPLVGYTF. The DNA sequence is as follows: TGTGCCAGCAGCTTAGACAGGGCTCCCTTGGTTGGCTACACCTTC.